This T cell receptor beta chain was identified in a study of blood T cell repertoires in COVID-19. As for the study in general: Spain, Italy and the United States supplied samples that represented acute and convalescent COVID-19. The cDNA or gDNA used as material had been derived from T cells, B-cell-depleted T cells, or PBMCs.

Under the authors' procedure: Estimated nucleated cell counts came from reference gene primer amplification. Sequencing was performed with immunoSEQ multiplex PCR; in TCRdb, only in-frame clones are kept and a portion is missing. V and J calls and clone size are as listed in that table; D and trimming were resolved from the DNA. Of 390,000 or so clones in the sample, approximately 88% are singletons; the top ten hold 3%. Followed longitudinally, the Seattle patients had been enrolled during active infection. From germline, CDR1 is MNHEY and CDR2 SVGEGT. CDR3 length: 15 amino acids. Deletions cut 0 bases from V and 7 bases from J, with 10 bases between.

The clonotype comes from a woman in her 30s with COVID-19, enrolled during active disease. This chain links TRBV6-2 or TRBV6-3 with TRBJ1-6, with unresolved D. The specimen sequenced was peripheral blood. CDR3 sequence reads: CASSYSRVANSPLHF. The DNA for the CDR3 is TGTGCCAGCAGTTACTCGCGGGTCGCGAATTCACCCCTCCACTTT.